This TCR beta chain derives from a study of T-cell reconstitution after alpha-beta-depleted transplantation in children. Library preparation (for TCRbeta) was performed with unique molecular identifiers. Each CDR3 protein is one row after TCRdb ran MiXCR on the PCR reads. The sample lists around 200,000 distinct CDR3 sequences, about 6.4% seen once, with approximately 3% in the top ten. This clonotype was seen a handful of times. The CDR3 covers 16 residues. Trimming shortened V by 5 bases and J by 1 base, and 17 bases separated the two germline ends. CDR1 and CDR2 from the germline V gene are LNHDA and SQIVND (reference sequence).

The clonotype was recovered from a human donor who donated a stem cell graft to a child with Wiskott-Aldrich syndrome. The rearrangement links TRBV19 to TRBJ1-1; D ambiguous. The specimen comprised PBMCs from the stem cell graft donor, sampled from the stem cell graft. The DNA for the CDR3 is TGTGCCAGTAGTCTCAGGACCTCCCCCGAGAACACTGAAGCTTTCTTT. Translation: CASSLRTSPENTEAFF. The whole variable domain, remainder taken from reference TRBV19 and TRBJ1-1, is DGGITQSPKYLFRKEGQNVTLSCEQNLNHDAMYWYRQDPGQGLRLIYYSQIVNDFQKGDIAEGYSVSREKKESFPLTVTSAQKNPTAFYLCASSLRTSPENTEAFFGQGTRLTVV.